This entry describes one TCR beta chain. The sample is drawn from a study of technical replicates of blood from a few donors. The ends lost 0 bases at V and 3 bases at J; junction bases unmatched: 5. Per germline, CDR1 SGDLS and CDR2 YYNGEE. The CDR3 loop spans 15 amino acids. Sequencing used immunoSEQ multiplex PCR; TCRdb keeps in-frame clones, though not all of them. The sample yields around 97,000 clones, about 95% seen once. The origin of this receptor is a human donor in good health. The J gene is TRBJ2-5, the V gene TRBV9; 7 bases align to TRBD2. The sample comprised T cells isolated from PBMCs. The CDR3 here is CASSVAERGKETQYF. CDR3 coding DNA: TGTGCCAGCAGCGTAGCTGAGCGGGGAAAAGAGACCCAGTACTTC.